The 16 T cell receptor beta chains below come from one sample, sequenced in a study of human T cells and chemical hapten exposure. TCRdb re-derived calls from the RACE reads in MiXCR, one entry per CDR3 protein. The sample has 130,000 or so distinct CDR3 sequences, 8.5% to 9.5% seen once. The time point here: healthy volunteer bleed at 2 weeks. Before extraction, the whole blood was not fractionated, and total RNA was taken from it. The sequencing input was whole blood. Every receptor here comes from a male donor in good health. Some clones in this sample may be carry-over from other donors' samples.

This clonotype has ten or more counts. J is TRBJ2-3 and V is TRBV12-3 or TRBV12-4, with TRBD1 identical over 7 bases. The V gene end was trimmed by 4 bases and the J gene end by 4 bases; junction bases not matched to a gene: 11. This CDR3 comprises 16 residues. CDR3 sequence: CASSSPRAGGPDTQYF. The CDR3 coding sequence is TGTGCCAGCAGTTCCCCCCGGGCAGGGGGTCCAGATACGCAGTATTTT.

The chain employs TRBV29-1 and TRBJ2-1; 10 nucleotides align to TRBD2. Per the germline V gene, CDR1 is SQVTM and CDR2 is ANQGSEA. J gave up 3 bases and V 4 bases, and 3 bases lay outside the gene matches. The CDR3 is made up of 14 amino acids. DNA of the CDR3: TGCAGCGTTGGGCTAGCGGGAGTCTACAATGAGCAGTTCTTC. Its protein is CSVGLAGVYNEQFF.

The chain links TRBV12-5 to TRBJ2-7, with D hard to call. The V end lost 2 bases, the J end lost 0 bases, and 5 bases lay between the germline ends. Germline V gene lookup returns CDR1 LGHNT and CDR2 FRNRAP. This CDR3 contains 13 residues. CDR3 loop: CASGLPSSYEQYF. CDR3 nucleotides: TGTGCTAGTGGTTTGCCGAGCTCCTACGAGCAGTACTTC. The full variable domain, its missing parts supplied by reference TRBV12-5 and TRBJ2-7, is DARVTQTPRHKVTEMGQEVTMRCQPILGHNTVFWYRQTMMQGLELLAYFRNRAPLDDSGMPKDRFSAEMPDATLATLKIQPSEPRDSAVYFCASGLPSSYEQYFGPGTRLTVT.

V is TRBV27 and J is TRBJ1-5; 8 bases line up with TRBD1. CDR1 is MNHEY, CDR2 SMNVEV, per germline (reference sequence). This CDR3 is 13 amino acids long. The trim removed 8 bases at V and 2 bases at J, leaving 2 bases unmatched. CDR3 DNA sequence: TGTGCCAGCTGGGGACAGGGCAATCAGCCCCAGCATTTT. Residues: CASWGQGNQPQHF.

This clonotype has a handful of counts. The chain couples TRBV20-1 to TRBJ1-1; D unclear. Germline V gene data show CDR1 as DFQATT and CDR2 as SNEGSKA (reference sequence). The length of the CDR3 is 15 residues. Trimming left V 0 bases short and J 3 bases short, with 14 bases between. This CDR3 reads CSARDQASRYTEAFF. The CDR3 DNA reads TGCAGTGCTAGAGATCAGGCCAGCAGATACACTGAAGCTTTCTTT.

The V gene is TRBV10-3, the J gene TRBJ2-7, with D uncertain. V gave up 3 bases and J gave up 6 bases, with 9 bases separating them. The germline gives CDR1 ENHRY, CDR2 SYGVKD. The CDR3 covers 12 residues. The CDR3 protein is CAISDRWSEQYF. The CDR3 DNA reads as TGTGCCATCAGTGACCGATGGTCCGAGCAGTACTTC.

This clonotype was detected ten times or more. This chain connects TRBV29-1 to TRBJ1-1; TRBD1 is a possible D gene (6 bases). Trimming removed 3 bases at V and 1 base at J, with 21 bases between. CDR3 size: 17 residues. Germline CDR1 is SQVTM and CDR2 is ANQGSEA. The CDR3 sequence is CSVESDRLAPQNTEAFF. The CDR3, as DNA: TGCAGCGTTGAGTCAGACAGGCTAGCCCCTCAGAACACTGAAGCTTTCTTT.

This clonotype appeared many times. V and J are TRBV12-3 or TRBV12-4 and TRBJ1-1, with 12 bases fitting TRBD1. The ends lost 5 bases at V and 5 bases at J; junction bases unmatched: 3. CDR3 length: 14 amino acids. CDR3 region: CASSRGQGATEAFF. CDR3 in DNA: TGTGCCAGCAGTCGGGGACAGGGGGCTACTGAAGCTTTCTTT.

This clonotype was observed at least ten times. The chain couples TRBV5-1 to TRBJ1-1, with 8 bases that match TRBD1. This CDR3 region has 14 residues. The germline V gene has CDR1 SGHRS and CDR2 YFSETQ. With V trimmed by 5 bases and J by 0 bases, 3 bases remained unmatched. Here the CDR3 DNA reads TGCGCCAGCAGTCTACAGGGGGTGAACACTGAAGCTTTCTTT. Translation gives CASSLQGVNTEAFF.

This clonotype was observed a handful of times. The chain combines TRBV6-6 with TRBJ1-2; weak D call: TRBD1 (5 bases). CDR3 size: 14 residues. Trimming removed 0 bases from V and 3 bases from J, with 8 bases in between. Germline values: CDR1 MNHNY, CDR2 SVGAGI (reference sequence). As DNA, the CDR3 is TGTGCCAGCAGTTACTCGAGAGGGGACTATGGCTACACCTTC. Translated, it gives CASSYSRGDYGYTF.

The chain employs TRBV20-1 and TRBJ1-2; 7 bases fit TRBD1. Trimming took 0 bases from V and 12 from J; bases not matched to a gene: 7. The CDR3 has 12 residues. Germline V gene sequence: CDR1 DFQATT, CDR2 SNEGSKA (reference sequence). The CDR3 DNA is TGCAGTGCTAGAGATCGCGGGACAGCCGACACCTTC. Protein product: CSARDRGTADTF.

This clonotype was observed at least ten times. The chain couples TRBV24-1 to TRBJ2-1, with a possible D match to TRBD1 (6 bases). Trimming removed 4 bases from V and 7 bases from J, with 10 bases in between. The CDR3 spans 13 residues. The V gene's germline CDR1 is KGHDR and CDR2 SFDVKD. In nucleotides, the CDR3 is TGTGCCACCAGTGACAACAGGGAAAATGAGCAGTTCTTC. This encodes CATSDNRENEQFF.

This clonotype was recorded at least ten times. The CDR3 bases are TGTGCCAGCAGCCACGGGCGTGGGCAAGAGACCCAGTACTTC. Protein: CASSHGRGQETQYF. The chain employs TRBV13 and TRBJ2-5; D remains unclear. Germline-derived CDR1 and CDR2 are PRHDT and FYEKMQ (reference sequence). Trimming took off 5 bases at V and 2 bases at J, with 12 bases between the two ends. The CDR3 spans 14 residues.

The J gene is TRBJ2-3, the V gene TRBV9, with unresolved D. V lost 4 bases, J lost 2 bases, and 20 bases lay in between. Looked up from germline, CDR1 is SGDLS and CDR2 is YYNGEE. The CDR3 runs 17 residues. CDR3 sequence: CASSIERGPHITDTQYF. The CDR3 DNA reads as TGTGCCAGCAGCATAGAACGTGGTCCGCATATCACAGATACGCAGTATTTT.

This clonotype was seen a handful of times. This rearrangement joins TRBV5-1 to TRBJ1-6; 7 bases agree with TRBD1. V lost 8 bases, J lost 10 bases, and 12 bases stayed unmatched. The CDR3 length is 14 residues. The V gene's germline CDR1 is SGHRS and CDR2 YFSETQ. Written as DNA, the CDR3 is TGCGCCAGTCGAGACAGGGTTGGCGGCTCACCCCTCCACTTT. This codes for CASRDRVGGSPLHF.

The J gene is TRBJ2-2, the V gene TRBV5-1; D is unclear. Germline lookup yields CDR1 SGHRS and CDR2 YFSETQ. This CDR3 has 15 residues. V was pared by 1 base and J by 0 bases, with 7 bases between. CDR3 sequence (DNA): TGCGCCAGCAGCTTGAAAACACCGAACACCGGGGAGCTGTTTTTT. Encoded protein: CASSLKTPNTGELFF.